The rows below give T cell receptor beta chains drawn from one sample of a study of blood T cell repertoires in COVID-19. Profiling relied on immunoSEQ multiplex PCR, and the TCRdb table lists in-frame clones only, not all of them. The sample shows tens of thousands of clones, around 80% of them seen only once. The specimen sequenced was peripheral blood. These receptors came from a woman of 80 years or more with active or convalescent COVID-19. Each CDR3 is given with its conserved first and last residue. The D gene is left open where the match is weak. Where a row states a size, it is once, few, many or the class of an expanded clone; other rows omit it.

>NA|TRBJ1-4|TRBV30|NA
TGTGCCTGGAGTGTGGGAGGGATAGGGGAAAAACTGTTTTTT
CAWSVGGIGEKLFF
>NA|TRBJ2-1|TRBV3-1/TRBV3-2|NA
TGTGCCAGCAGCTTTATAAATGAGCAGTTCTTC
CASSFINEQFF
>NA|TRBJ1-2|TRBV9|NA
TGTGCCAGCAGCCGCGAGCCAGGAAACTATGGCTACACCTTC
CASSREPGNYGYTF
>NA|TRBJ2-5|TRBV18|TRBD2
TGTGCCAGCTCACCGAGACTAGCGGTCCAAGAGACCCAGTACTTC
CASSPRLAVQETQYF
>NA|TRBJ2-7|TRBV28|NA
TGTGCCAGCAGTGCAGACACCTTCTACGAGCAGTACTTC
CASSADTFYEQYF
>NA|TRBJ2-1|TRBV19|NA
TGTGCCAGTAGTACCTCGGACAATCTGGTATACAATGAGCAGTTCTTC
CASSTSDNLVYNEQFF
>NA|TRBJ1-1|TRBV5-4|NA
TGTGCCAGCAGCAGCTATTCCGGCTTCCAGAGTAAAATTTCGGGGGCTTTCTTT
CASSSYSGFQSKISGAFF
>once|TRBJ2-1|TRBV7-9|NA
TGTGCCAGCAGCCGAGGACTGGGTCCCGCCTACAATGAGCAGTTCTTC
CASSRGLGPAYNEQFF
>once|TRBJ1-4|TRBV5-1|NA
TGCGCCAGCAGTCCCACAGGATATACAACTAATGAAAAACTGTTTTTT
CASSPTGYTTNEKLFF
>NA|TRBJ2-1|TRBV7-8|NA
TGTGCCAGCAGGCAGGAGGGTCTCTACAATGAGCAGTTCTTC
CASRQEGLYNEQFF
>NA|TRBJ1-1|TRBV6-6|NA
TGTGCCAGCAGTTACCAGGGAAACACTGAAGCTTTCTTT
CASSYQGNTEAFF
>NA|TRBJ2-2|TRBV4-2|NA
TGTGCCAGCAGCCAAGATCCTAGCGGGGAGCTGTTTTTT
CASSQDPSGELFF
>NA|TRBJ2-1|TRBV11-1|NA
TGTGCCAGCAGCCCCCACCCTCTAGGAAATGAGCAGTTCTTC
CASSPHPLGNEQFF
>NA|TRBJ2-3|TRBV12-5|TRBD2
TGTGCTAGTGGTACTGGGACTAGCGGGAGGGAGAGCGCAGATACGCAGTATTTT
CASGTGTSGRESADTQYF
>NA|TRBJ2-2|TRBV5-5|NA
TGTGCCAGCAGCCCAAAGACAGACGCGAACACCGGGGAGCTGTTTTTT
CASSPKTDANTGELFF
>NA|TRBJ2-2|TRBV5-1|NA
TGCGCCAGCAGCTTGGCGGCAGGGAACACCGGGGAGCTGTTTTTT
CASSLAAGNTGELFF
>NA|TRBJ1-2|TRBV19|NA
TGTGCCAGTAAGCGGGATTTCTATGGCTACACCTTC
CASKRDFYGYTF
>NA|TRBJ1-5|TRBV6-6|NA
TGTGCCGTCAACTCACAGCCCCAGCATTTT
CAVNSQPQHF
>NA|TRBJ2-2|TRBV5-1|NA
TGCGCCAGCAGCTTGGCGCAGGGGAGTGTCGGGGAGCTGTTTTTT
CASSLAQGSVGELFF
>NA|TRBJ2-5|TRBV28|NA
TGTGCCAGCAGCCTTGTACAGGGCTTCCAAGAGACCCAGTACTTC
CASSLVQGFQETQYF
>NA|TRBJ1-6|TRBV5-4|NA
TGTGCCAGCAGCCGAGACAGTTCACCCCTCCACTTT
CASSRDSSPLHF
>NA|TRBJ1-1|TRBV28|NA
TGTGCCAGCAGTTTGTACAGGGCAAACACTGAAGCTTTCTTT
CASSLYRANTEAFF
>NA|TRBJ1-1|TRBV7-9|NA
TGTGCCAGCAGCTTATCCCGGAACACTGAAGCTTTCTTT
CASSLSRNTEAFF
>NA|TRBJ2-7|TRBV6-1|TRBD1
TGTGCCAGCAGTGACCCCCGGGACAGGGCGGACTACGAGCAGTACTTC
CASSDPRDRADYEQYF
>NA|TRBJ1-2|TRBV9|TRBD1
TGTGCCAGCAGCGTAGATGCAGGGGGCTCTGGCTACACCTTC
CASSVDAGGSGYTF
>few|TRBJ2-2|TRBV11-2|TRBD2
TGTGCCAGCAGCTTAGGTCCCGTAGCGGGAGGAATCACCGGGGAGCTGTTTTTT
CASSLGPVAGGITGELFF
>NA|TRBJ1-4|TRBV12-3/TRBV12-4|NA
TGTGCCAGCGGTCAGAATGAAAAACTGTTTTTT
CASGQNEKLFF
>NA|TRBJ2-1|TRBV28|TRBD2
TGTGCCAGCAGTTTTAGTAGCGGGACCTACAATGAGCAGTTCTTC
CASSFSSGTYNEQFF
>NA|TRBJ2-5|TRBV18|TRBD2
TGTGCCAGCTCACCACCGAGCGGGGCACAGAAGACCCAGTACTTC
CASSPPSGAQKTQYF
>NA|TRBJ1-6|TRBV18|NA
TGTGCCAGCTCACCGGAGACAGCCCATAATTCACCCCTCCACTTT
CASSPETAHNSPLHF
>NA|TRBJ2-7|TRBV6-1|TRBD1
TGTGCCAGCAGTGCGAGTTGGGACAGGGGGCTGGGACTAACCGCCTACGAGCAGTACTTC
CASSASWDRGLGLTAYEQYF
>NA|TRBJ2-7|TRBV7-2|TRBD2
TGTGCCAGCAGCCACTCTAGCGGTGCAGCCTACGAGCAGTACTTC
CASSHSSGAAYEQYF
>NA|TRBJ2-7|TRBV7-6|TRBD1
TGTGCCAGCAGCTTAGCGGGGACAGGGGTTGAGCAGTACTTC
CASSLAGTGVEQYF
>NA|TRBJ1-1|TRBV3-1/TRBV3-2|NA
TGTGCCAGCAGCCAAGGCGTGAGAAATGAAGCTTTCTTT
CASSQGVRNEAFF
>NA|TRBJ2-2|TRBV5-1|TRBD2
TGCGCCAGCAGCTTAACTAGCGGGAGTGCCCGAATCACCGGGGAGCTGTTTTTT
CASSLTSGSARITGELFF
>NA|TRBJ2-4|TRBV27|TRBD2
TGTGCCAGCAGTTCAATAGCGGGAGGGATCAAAAACATTCAGTACTTC
CASSSIAGGIKNIQYF
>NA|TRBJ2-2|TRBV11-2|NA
TGTGCCAGCAGCATTAGCCGAGGCGGGGAGCTGTTTTTT
CASSISRGGELFF
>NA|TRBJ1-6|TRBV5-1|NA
TGCGCCAGCAGCTTGGGCAGGGGAGACTCACCCCTCCACTTT
CASSLGRGDSPLHF
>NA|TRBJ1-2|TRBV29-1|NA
TGCAGCGTTGTAAGACAGAGTTATGGCTACACCTTC
CSVVRQSYGYTF
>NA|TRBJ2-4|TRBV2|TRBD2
TGTGCCAGCAGTGATCGGAATAGCGGGACTATAAACATTCAGTACTTC
CASSDRNSGTINIQYF
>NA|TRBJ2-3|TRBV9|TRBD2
TGTGCCAGCAGCGCGGGGACTAGCGGGGATTCAGATACGCAGTATTTT
CASSAGTSGDSDTQYF
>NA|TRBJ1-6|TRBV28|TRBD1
TGTGCCAGCATTGGGGGGACAGGGGTTCCTAATTCACCCCTCCACTTT
CASIGGTGVPNSPLHF